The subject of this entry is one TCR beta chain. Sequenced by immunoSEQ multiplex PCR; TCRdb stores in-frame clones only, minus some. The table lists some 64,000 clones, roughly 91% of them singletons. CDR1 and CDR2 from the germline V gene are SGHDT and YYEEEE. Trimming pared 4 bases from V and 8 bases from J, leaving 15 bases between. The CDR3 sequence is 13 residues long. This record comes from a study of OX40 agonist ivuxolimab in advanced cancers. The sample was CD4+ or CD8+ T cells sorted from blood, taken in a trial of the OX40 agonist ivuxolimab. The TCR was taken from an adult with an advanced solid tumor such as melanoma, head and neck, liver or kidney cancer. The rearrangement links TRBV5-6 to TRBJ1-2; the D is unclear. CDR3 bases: TGTGCCAGCAGCACCGGGGTCTTGCCCGGCTACACCTTC. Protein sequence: CASSTGVLPGYTF.